The 8 T cell receptor beta chains below all came from one sample that was sequenced in a study of persistence of HIV-infected CD4 T cells. The stimulus was lysate of CMV-infected fibroblasts, 10 ug/mL. Responding CD4+ T cells were sorted by upregulation of both CD40 ligand and CD69. This was the immunoSEQ version 4 assay in survey mode. Produced via immunoSEQ multiplex PCR; TCRdb's table is partial and in-frame only. The sample has about 7,500 clones; about 56% are singletons. Antigens of these TCRs are unknown. The specimen was CD4+ T cells sorted from PBMCs after approximately 19-hour stimulation, collected from a patient who received antiretroviral therapy. Source of these receptors: an adult man with HIV who was CMV-seropositive.

CDR3 protein: CASGPRIETQYF. DNA of the CDR3: TGTGCTAGTGGCCCCCGGATCGAGACCCAGTACTTC. The chain joins TRBV12-5 to TRBJ2-5; D not certain. CDR3 length: 12 residues. With 6 bases removed from V and 5 bases from J, the gap between germline ends came to 10 bases. The germline CDR1 and CDR2 sequences are LGHNT and FRNRAP.

This clone was detected only once. The V call is TRBV6-6, the J call TRBJ2-3; D is possibly TRBD2 (6 bases). The CDR3 spans 16 residues. CDR1 MNHNY and CDR2 SVGAGI come from the germline V gene (reference sequence). The germline V and J ends were trimmed by 6 bases and 0 bases, with 16 bases remaining between them. CDR3 DNA: TGTGCCAGCAGCCCCGGACTACCCTATAGCACAGATACGCAGTATTTT. It yields the protein CASSPGLPYSTDTQYF.

This clone was seen a single time. The chain employs TRBV30 and TRBJ1-1; D is undetermined. Trimming cost V 4 bases and J 0 bases, with 9 bases left between them. The CDR3 extends over 13 amino acids. Germline values: CDR1 GTSNPN, CDR2 SVGIG (reference sequence). The CDR3 DNA follows: TGTGCCTGGATAATACATATGAACACTGAAGCTTTCTTT. It yields the protein CAWIIHMNTEAFF. Based on the CDR3 plus reference TRBV30 and TRBJ1-1, the full variable domain is SQTIHQWPATLVQPVGSPLSLECTVEGTSNPNLYWYRQAAGRGLQLLFYSVGIGQISSEVPQNLSASRPQDRQFILSSKKLLLSDSGFYLCAWIIHMNTEAFFGQGTRLTVV.

The chain recombines TRBV19 with TRBJ1-2; D unresolved. The CDR3 is 12 amino acids. V was cut by 5 bases and J by 2 bases, with 6 bases left in between. Germline V gives CDR1 LNHDA, CDR2 SQIVND (reference sequence). This CDR3 is CASSPGNYGYTF. The CDR3 nucleotides are TGTGCCAGTAGTCCCGGAAACTATGGCTACACCTTC.

The genes are TRBV14 and TRBJ1-6; possibly TRBD1 for D (6 bases). Trimming stripped 1 base from V and 8 bases from J, with 12 bases between. CDR1 SGHDN and CDR2 FVKESK come from the germline V gene. The CDR3 is made up of 15 amino acids. DNA for the CDR3: TGTGCCAGCAGCCAAGCAACAGGGAGATATTCACCCCTCCACTTT. This sequence encodes CASSQATGRYSPLHF. The entire variable domain, with the rest obtained from reference TRBV14 and TRBJ1-6, is as follows: EAGVTQFPSHSVIEKGQTVTLRCDPISGHDNLYWYRRVMGKEIKFLLHFVKESKQDESGMPNNRFLAERTGGTYSTLKVQPAELEDSGVYFCASSQATGRYSPLHFGNGTRLTVT.

V gene TRBV12-3 or TRBV12-4 combines with J gene TRBJ2-1; D is uncertain. V was cut by 6 bases and J by 10 bases, with 13 bases left in between. The CDR3 contains 12 residues. CDR3 residues: CASRDDRWEQFF. Here the CDR3 DNA reads TGTGCCAGCAGGGATGACCGGTGGGAGCAGTTCTTC.

The chain carries TRBV14 and TRBJ2-2; D ambiguous. Germline CDR1 is SGHDN and CDR2 is FVKESK. The V and J ends lost 4 bases and 1 base respectively, with 7 bases between them. There are 14 residues in the CDR3. The chain's CDR3 is CASSLTLNTGELFF. CDR3 in DNA: TGTGCCAGCAGCCTTACATTGAACACCGGGGAGCTGTTTTTT.

This clone was seen a few times. The V gene is TRBV18, the J gene TRBJ2-2; the match to TRBD1 covers 9 bases. The V gene's germline CDR1 is KGHSH and CDR2 LQKENI. This CDR3 has 17 residues. V gave up 4 bases and J gave up 3 bases; unmatched junction bases: 9. This CDR3 is CASSLDRGITYTGELFF. Written as DNA, the CDR3 is TGTGCCAGCTCACTCGACAGGGGGATCACTTACACCGGGGAGCTGTTTTTT.